Below, 16 T cell receptor beta chains from the same sample are listed, as sequenced in a study of cytomegalovirus exposure and HLA in healthy donors. It was with 60 Vbeta and 13 Jbeta primers that the PCR ran. TCRdb's table, derived via immunoSEQ multiplex PCR, lists solely in-frame clones and lacks some. The repertoire consists of some 190,000 clones, with more than 75% occurring once and the leading ten covering 1.5% to 1.7%. The sequencing sample was made of PBMCs. The receptor source for this set is a man aged 40-55 years in good health and CMV-seronegative.

The genes are TRBV19 and TRBJ1-1; possible D gene TRBD1, 5 bases. CDR1 and CDR2 from the germline V gene are LNHDA and SQIVND (reference sequence). Trimming shortened V by 6 bases and J by 0 bases, and 11 bases separated the two germline ends. This CDR3 is 14 amino acids long. CDR3 nucleotides: TGTGCCAGTAGCCAACAGGCGTTGAACACTGAAGCTTTCTTT. This codes for CASSQQALNTEAFF.

This rearrangement joins TRBV15 to TRBJ2-7, with D possibly matching TRBD1 (6 bases). The V end lost 0 bases, the J end lost 2 bases, and 8 bases lay between the germline ends. This CDR3 is built from 14 residues. Germline CDR1 reads LNHNV; CDR2 reads YYDKDF (reference sequence). The CDR3 region has the DNA TGTGCCACCAGCAGAGAGCAGGGGACCTACGAGCAGTACTTC. Encoded protein: CATSREQGTYEQYF. Full variable domain (outside the CDR3, taken from reference TRBV15 and TRBJ2-7): DAMVIQNPRYQVTQFGKPVTLSCSQTLNHNVMYWYQQKSSQAPKLLFHYYDKDFNNEADTPDNFQSRRPNTSFCFLDIRSPGLGDTAMYLCATSREQGTYEQYFGPGTRLTVT.

V usage is TRBV5-6 and J usage is TRBJ1-2, with unresolved D. Germline V CDR1 and CDR2: SGHDT, YYEEEE. Trimming removed 2 bases from V and 4 bases from J, with 6 bases in between. This CDR3 is 12 amino acids long. The CDR3 spells CASSLEGYGYTF. In DNA, the CDR3 is TGTGCCAGCAGCTTAGAGGGCTATGGCTACACCTTC.

This rearrangement joins TRBV18 to TRBJ2-7; D not certain. This CDR3 has 12 residues. Germline V gives CDR1 KGHSH, CDR2 LQKENI. V lost 4 bases and J lost 2, with 6 bases in between. In DNA form, the CDR3 reads TGTGCCAGCTCACAACTCCCCTACGAGCAGTACTTC. Amino acids: CASSQLPYEQYF.

The J gene is TRBJ2-5, the V gene TRBV5-1; TRBD2 matches at 9 bases. Germline trimming cut 5 bases from V and 1 base from J; bases unmatched to any gene: 12. The germline gives CDR1 SGHRS, CDR2 YFSETQ. This CDR3 region has 17 residues. The CDR3 region is CASRISGRLGGQETQYF. The CDR3 nucleotides read TGCGCCAGCAGGATAAGCGGGAGGCTCGGGGGCCAAGAGACCCAGTACTTC. The full variable domain, with the rest looked up from reference TRBV5-1 and TRBJ2-5, is KAGVTQTPRYLIKTRGQQVTLSCSPISGHRSVSWYQQTPGQGLQFLFEYFSETQRNKGNFPGRFSGRQFSNSRSEMNVSTLELGDSALYLCASRISGRLGGQETQYFGPGTRLLVL.

The rearrangement joins TRBV28 to TRBJ2-7, with TRBD2 matching over 8 bases. The CDR3 totals 15 residues. Germline CDR1 MDHEN, CDR2 SYDVKM. J was trimmed by 3 bases and V by 4 bases; bases with no gene match: 8. CDR3 protein: CASSSPGLVYYEQYF. The CDR3 DNA follows: TGTGCCAGCAGTTCACCGGGACTAGTCTACTACGAGCAGTACTTC.

This clone was counted a single time. V and J are TRBV19 and TRBJ1-1, with D hard to call. The V gene lost 5 bases and the J gene lost 4 bases, with 11 bases spanning the gap. Germline V gene data show CDR1 as LNHDA and CDR2 as SQIVND (reference sequence). The length of the CDR3 is 13 residues. The CDR3 nucleotides are TGTGCCAGTAGTCGTCCGGGGATCACTGAAGCTTTCTTT. Amino acids: CASSRPGITEAFF.

This clone was observed a handful of times. The rearrangement uses TRBV28 and TRBJ1-2; 10 positions match TRBD1. Germline V lookup: CDR1 MDHEN, CDR2 SYDVKM. The J segment lost 4 bases and the V segment lost 6 bases, leaving 5 bases of the junction unmatched. The CDR3 extends over 14 amino acids. The CDR3 sequence: CASSPDRGGYGYTF. DNA for the CDR3: TGTGCCAGCAGCCCGGACAGGGGGGGCTATGGCTACACCTTC.

The genes are TRBV6-4 and TRBJ2-1; 12 bases are shared with TRBD2. Germline V lookup: CDR1 MRHNA, CDR2 SNTAGT. The CDR3 is 17 residues long. J gave up 3 bases and V 2 bases, and 5 bases lay outside the gene matches. As DNA, the CDR3 is TGTGCCAGCAGTGACGCGGGACTAGCGGGCGTCTACAATGAGCAGTTCTTC. Translated: CASSDAGLAGVYNEQFF.

The rearrangement joins TRBV2 to TRBJ1-4; 8 bases are a match to TRBD1. Trimming at V came to 4 bases and at J to 3 bases, leaving 1 base not matched to a gene. Germline CDR1 SNHLY, CDR2 FYNNEI. The CDR3 length is 14 residues. The CDR3 DNA follows: TGTGCCAGCAGTGTACAGGGGGCTAATGAAAAACTGTTTTTT. As protein: CASSVQGANEKLFF.

The chain has TRBV6-4 and TRBJ1-2; D is possibly TRBD1 (6 bases). Germline loops: CDR1 MRHNA, CDR2 SNTAGT. The CDR3 contains 14 residues. V lost 9 bases and J 6 bases, leaving 20 bases between the germline ends. The DNA of the CDR3 is TGTGCCAGGGCTGGACAGTTGAGGCTCAATGGCTACACCTTC. This codes for CARAGQLRLNGYTF.

The chain carries TRBV5-4 and TRBJ1-4; 10 bases fit TRBD1. Germline assignment: CDR1 SGHNT and CDR2 YYREEE (reference sequence). The length of the CDR3 is 18 residues. Trimming removed 4 bases from V and 3 bases from J; junction bases left unmatched: 12. The CDR3 DNA reads as TGTGCCAGCAGCCTCGGGGGACAGGGGAAAGGAGCTAATGAAAAACTGTTTTTT. Its protein is CASSLGGQGKGANEKLFF.

The V gene is TRBV5-6, the J gene TRBJ1-1, with a tentative D call TRBD1 (6 bases). V dropped 4 bases and J dropped 10 bases, with 17 bases sitting between them. Per germline, CDR1 SGHDT and CDR2 YYEEEE. The CDR3 extends over 13 amino acids. The CDR3 DNA reads as TGTGCCAGCAGCCTCGCAGGGGATAGAGGAGCTTTCTTT. Protein product: CASSLAGDRGAFF.

The chain is built from TRBV2 and TRBJ2-1, with 13 bases fitting TRBD2. Germline CDR1 reads SNHLY; CDR2 reads FYNNEI. The ends lost 4 bases at V and 6 bases at J; junction bases unmatched: 6. CDR3 size: 16 residues. The CDR3 DNA reads as TGTGCCAGCAGTGGGGGACTAGCGGGATTGCGCAATGAGCAGTTCTTC. This sequence encodes CASSGGLAGLRNEQFF.

J is TRBJ1-2 and V is TRBV30; 8 nucleotides align to TRBD1. Germline assignment: CDR1 GTSNPN and CDR2 SVGIG (reference sequence). The CDR3 loop spans 13 amino acids. V trimming: 4 bases; J trimming: 7 bases; junction bases outside the gene matches: 8. CDR3 sequence reads: CAWNLQGARGYTF. The CDR3 coding sequence is TGTGCCTGGAATCTCCAGGGGGCGCGTGGCTACACCTTC.

The chain recombines TRBV7-9 with TRBJ1-1; TRBD1 agrees at 8 bases. V was clipped by 9 bases and J by 4 bases; unmatched bases: 10. CDR1 SEHNR and CDR2 FQNEAQ come from the germline V gene (reference sequence). The CDR3 loop spans 14 amino acids. The CDR3 DNA is TGTGCCAGTTTCAGGACAGGGAGTCCCACTGAAGCTTTCTTT. It codes for CASFRTGSPTEAFF.